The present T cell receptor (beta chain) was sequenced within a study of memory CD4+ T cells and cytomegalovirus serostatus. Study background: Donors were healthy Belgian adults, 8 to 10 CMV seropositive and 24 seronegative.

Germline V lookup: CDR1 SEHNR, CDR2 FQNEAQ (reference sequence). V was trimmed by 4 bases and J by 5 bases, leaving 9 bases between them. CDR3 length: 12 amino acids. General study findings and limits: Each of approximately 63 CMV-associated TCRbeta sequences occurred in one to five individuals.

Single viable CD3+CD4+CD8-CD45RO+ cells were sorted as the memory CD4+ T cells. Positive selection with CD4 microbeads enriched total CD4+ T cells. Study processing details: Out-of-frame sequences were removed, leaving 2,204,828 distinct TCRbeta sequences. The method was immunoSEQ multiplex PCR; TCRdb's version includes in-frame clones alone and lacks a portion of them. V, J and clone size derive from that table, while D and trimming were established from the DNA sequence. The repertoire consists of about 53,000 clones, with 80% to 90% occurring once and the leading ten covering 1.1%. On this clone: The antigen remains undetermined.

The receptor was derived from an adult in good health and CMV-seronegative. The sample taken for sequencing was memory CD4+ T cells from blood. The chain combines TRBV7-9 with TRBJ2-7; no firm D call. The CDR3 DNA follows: TGTGCCAGCAGCTCTCAGTTGGACGAGCAGTACTTC. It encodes CASSSQLDEQYF.